Listed below are T cell receptor beta chains from one sample, sequenced in a study of T cells in Graves' hyperthyroidism and ophthalmopathy. TCRdb fed the multiplex PCR reads into MiXCR, producing one record per CDR3 protein. The profile shows about 500,000 distinct CDR3 sequences, around 43% of them singletons. Sequencing was carried out using peripheral blood or thyroid tissue (not recorded which). The origin of the receptors is an adult woman with Graves' disease, either hyperthyroidism or ophthalmopathy (not recorded which). The CDR3 runs from the conserved cysteine through the conserved F or W. A D gene is named only where the DNA matches it firmly. Some rows have no size entry. The others give once, few or many, or a class for an expanded clone.

.	many	TRBV5-4	TRBJ2-7	CASSLDGKTYEQYF	TGTGCCAGCAGCTTGGACGGGAAGACCTACGAGCAGTACTTC
.	few	TRBV20-1	TRBJ1-6	CSAEVLETNSPLHF	TGCAGTGCGGAGGTGCTGGAGACCAATTCACCCCTCCACTTT
.	.	TRBV7-2	TRBJ1-3	CASSLMDSTIYF	TGTGCCAGCAGCTTAATGGACAGCACCATATATTTT
TRBD1	many	TRBV20-1	TRBJ2-7	CSARDWGQGKYEQYF	TGCAGTGCTAGAGATTGGGGACAGGGGAAATACGAGCAGTACTTC
.	many	TRBV2	TRBJ2-5	CATSAGGQETQYF	TGTGCCACCTCAGCTGGCGGACAAGAGACCCAGTACTTC
.	many	TRBV9	TRBJ2-2	CASSVGNTGELFF	TGTGCCAGCAGCGTGGGGAACACCGGGGAGCTGTTTTTT
.	few	TRBV7-2	TRBJ1-3	CASSVVISGNTIYF	TGTGCCAGCAGCGTAGTTATATCTGGAAACACCATATATTTT
TRBD1	.	TRBV10-3	TRBJ1-5	CAIRGAGGYNQPQHF	TGTGCCATCCGCGGTGCAGGGGGCTACAATCAGCCCCAGCATTTT
TRBD1	.	TRBV10-3	TRBJ1-4	CAISTTGDVEKLFF	TGTGCCATCAGCACGACAGGGGATGTAGAAAAACTGTTTTTT
.	.	TRBV25-1	TRBJ1-1	CASRPMGQVNLNTEAFF	TGTGCCAGCCGACCGATGGGGCAGGTTAATCTGAACACTGAAGCTTTCTTT
TRBD1	many	TRBV7-2	TRBJ2-2	CASSSPGQGPTGELFF	TGTGCCAGCAGCTCACCGGGACAGGGACCCACCGGGGAGCTGTTTTTT
.	many	TRBV10-3	TRBJ1-2	CAISESTLAGSLGTF	TGTGCCATCAGTGAGTCGACCCTGGCCGGATCCCTTGGCACCTTC
.	.	TRBV7-8	TRBJ1-6	CASSWDGGRNSPLHF	TGTGCCAGCAGCTGGGATGGGGGTCGGAATTCACCCCTCCACTTT
.	many	TRBV29-1	TRBJ1-6	CSVGDGFNSPLHF	TGCAGCGTTGGGGACGGATTTAATTCACCCCTCCACTTT
TRBD1	.	TRBV15	TRBJ1-2	CATSSLRDRRGYTF	TGTGCCACCAGCAGCTTACGGGACAGGAGAGGCTACACCTTC
.	.	TRBV6-5	TRBJ1-2	CASSRSYGYTF	TGTGCCAGCAGTCGAAGCTATGGCTACACCTTC
TRBD2	.	TRBV24-1	TRBJ2-1	CATSDASGRSNNEQFF	TGTGCCACCAGTGATGCTAGCGGTCGTTCGAACAATGAGCAGTTCTTC
.	few	TRBV7-9	TRBJ2-7	CASSFGAGVEQYF	TGTGCCAGCAGCTTTGGTGCTGGGGTCGAGCAGTACTTC
.	few	TRBV10-3	TRBJ2-5	CAISVAGTGETQYF	TGTGCCATCAGTGTGGCAGGGACTGGAGAGACCCAGTACTTC
TRBD1	.	TRBV7-2	TRBJ2-7	CASSKDRGVF	TGTGCTAGCAGTAAGGACAGGGGGGTTTTC
.	few	TRBV10-3	TRBJ2-7	CAIMGSGDEQYF	TGTGCCATCATGGGAAGTGGGGACGAGCAGTACTTC
.	.	TRBV7-2	TRBJ2-2	CASSTTVSGELFF	TGTGCCAGCAGCACGACAGTCTCCGGGGAGCTGTTTTTT
.	few	TRBV20-1	TRBJ1-1	CSASLGGNTEAFF	TGCAGTGCTTCCTTGGGGGGGAACACTGAAGCTTTCTTT
TRBD1	.	TRBV9	TRBJ2-3	CASSGRDRASTDTQYF	TGTGCCAGCAGCGGCCGGGACAGGGCCAGCACAGATACGCAGTATTTT
.	.	TRBV9	TRBJ2-7	CASSVGTDPYEQYF	TGTGCCAGCAGCGTAGGAACAGATCCTTACGAGCAGTACTTC
TRBD1	.	TRBV12-3/TRBV12-4	TRBJ1-6	CASSKTGGSSPLHF	TGTGCCAGCAGCAAGACAGGGGGCTCTTCACCCCTCCACTTT
.	.	TRBV28	TRBJ1-2	CASNGNYGYTF	TGTGCCAGCAATGGGAACTATGGCTACACCTTC
TRBD1	.	TRBV10-3	TRBJ2-5	CAISDATGGYQETQYF	TGTGCCATCAGTGATGCTACAGGGGGATACCAAGAGACCCAGTACTTC